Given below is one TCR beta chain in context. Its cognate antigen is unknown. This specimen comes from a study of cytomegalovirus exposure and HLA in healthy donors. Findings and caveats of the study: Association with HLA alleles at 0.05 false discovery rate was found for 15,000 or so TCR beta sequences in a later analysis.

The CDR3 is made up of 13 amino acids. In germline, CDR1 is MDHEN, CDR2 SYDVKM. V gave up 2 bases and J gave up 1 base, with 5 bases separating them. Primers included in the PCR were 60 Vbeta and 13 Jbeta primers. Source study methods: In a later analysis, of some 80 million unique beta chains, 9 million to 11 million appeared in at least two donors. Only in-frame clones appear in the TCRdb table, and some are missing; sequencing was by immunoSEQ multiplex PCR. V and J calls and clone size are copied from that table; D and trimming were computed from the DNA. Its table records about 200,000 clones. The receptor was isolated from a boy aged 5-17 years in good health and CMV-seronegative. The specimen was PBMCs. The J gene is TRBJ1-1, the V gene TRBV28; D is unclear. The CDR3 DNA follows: TGTGCCAGCAGTTTAAGACAGAACACTGAAGCTTTCTTT. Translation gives CASSLRQNTEAFF.